The clone carrying this TCR beta chain was seen more than once but under ten times. Antigen specificity is unknown. Compared with germline, one end of the junction differs, possibly owing to a read error. The data originate from a study of T cells in Graves' hyperthyroidism and ophthalmopathy. Disease duration was under 3 months in the ophthalmopathy patients, who also had a Clinical Activity Score of at least 3 and a NOSPECS grade of at least 4. Per the germline V gene, CDR1 is DFQATT and CDR2 is SNEGSKA (reference sequence). There are 14 residues in the CDR3. RNA transcripts were the template for amplifying TCR beta CDR3 regions. Carried out on the TCR CDR3, a first-round RT-PCR used the HTBI primer set. From the multiplex PCR reads, TCRdb called clonotypes with MiXCR, one entry per CDR3 protein. Among hundreds of thousands of distinct CDR3 sequences listed, roughly 14% were seen once. Study-level points and caveats: Most clonotypes expanded in thyroid above 0.001 were likewise present in blood. Model predictions of ophthalmopathy came a median 6.5 months before onset.

The chain recombines TRBV20-1 with TRBJ2-7; 9 nucleotides match TRBD2. The receptor was isolated from a woman in her thirties or forties with Graves' ophthalmopathy. Sample: blood. The CDR3 is CSAGWGTSSHEQYF. The DNA of the CDR3 is TGCAGTGCGGGGTGGGGGACTAGCTCCCACGAGCAGTACTTC.